The text below deals with one T cell receptor beta chain. No antigen is known for it. This sample was taken from a study of T cell responses to AZD1222 COVID-19 vaccine. Trimming took 1 base from V and 3 from J; bases not matched to a gene: 3. Germline V gene lookup returns CDR1 PRHDT and CDR2 FYEKMQ (reference sequence). This CDR3 spans 14 amino acids. Data came from immunoSEQ multiplex PCR; TCRdb stores just in-frame clones and leaves some out. The profile covers about 210,000 clones, with less than 95% appearing a single time and 1.5% to 2% taken by the ten largest. Study-wide results and caveats: Two AZD1222 administrations were followed by greater Spike-specific TCR breadth and depth. Just a handful of AZD1222 recipients tested seropositive at baseline. There were mostly white British donors and more females than males, and clonal diversity was possibly underestimated. Spike regions recognized by vaccine-associated CD4 TCRs spanned the protein, led by 160-218 and 743-854.

This clonotype was obtained from an adult who received the MenACWY meningococcal vaccine as a control. This chain uses TRBV13 with TRBJ2-7, with 7 bases aligning to TRBD1. This sample comprised peripheral blood, obtained 28 days after the second dose of the MenACWY control vaccine. The CDR3 bases are TGTGCCAGCAGCTTAGCGGCAGGGGGCTACGAGCAGTACTTC. This gives the protein CASSLAAGGYEQYF.